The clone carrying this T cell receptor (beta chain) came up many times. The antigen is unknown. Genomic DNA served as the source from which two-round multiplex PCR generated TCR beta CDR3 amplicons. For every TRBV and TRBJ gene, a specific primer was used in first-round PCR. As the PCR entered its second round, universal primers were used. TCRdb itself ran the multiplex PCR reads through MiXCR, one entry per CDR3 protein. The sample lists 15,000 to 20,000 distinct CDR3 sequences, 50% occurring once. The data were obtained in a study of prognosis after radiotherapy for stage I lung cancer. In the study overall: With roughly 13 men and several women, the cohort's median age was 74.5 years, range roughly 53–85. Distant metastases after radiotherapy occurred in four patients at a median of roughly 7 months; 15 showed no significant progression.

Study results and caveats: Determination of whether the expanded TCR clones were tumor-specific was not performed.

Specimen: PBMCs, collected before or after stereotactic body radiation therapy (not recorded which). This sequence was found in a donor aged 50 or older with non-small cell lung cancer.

As DNA, the CDR3 is TGTGCCAGCAGGGCAGGGATCGGAACTAATGAAAAACTGTTTTTT. It encodes CASRAGIGTNEKLFF. The V call is TRBV7-3, the J call TRBJ1-4; a possible D gene is TRBD1 (5 bases). Germline V gene lookup returns CDR1 SGHTA and CDR2 FQGTGA. V lost 6 bases, J lost 1 base, and 12 bases lay in between. This CDR3 has 15 residues.